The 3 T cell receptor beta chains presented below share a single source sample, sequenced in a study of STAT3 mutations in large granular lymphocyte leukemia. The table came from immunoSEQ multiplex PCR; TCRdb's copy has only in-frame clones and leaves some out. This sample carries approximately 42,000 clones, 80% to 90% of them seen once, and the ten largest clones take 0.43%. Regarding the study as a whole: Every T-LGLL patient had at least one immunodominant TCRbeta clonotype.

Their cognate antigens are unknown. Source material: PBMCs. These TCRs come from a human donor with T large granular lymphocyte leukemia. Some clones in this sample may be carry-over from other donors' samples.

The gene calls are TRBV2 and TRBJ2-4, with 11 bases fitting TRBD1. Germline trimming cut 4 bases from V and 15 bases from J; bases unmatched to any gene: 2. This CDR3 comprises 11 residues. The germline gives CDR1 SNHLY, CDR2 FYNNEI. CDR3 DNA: TGTGCCAGCAGTGGCGGGACAGGGGGGTACTTC. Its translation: CASSGGTGGYF. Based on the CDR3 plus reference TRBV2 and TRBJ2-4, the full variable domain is EPEVTQTPSHQVTQMGQEVILRCVPISNHLYFYWYRQILGQKVEFLVSFYNNEISEKSEIFDDQFSVERPDGSNFTLKIRSTKLEDSAMYFCASSGGTGGYFGAGTRLSVL.

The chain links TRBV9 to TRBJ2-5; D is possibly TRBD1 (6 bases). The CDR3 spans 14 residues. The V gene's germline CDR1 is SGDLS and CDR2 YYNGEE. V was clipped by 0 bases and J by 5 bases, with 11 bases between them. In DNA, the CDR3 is TGTGCCAGCAGCGTAGACAGGGTGTCCGAGACCCAGTACTTC. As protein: CASSVDRVSETQYF.

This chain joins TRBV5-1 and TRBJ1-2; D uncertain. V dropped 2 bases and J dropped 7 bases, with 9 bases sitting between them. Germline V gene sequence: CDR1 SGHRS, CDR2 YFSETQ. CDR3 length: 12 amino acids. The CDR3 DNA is TGCGCCAGCAGCTTCTATGGATCTGGCTACACCTTC. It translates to CASSFYGSGYTF.